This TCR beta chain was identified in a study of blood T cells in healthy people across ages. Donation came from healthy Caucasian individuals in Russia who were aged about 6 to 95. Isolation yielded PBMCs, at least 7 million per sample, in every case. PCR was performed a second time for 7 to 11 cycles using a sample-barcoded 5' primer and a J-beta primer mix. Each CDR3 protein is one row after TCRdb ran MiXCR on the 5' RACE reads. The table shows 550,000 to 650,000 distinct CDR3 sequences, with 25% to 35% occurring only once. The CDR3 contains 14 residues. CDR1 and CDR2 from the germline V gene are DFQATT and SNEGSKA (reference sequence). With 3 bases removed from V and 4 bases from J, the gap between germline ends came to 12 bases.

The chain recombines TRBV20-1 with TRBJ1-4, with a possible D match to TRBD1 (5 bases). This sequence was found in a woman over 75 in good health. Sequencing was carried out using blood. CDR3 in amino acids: CSASSRDGNEKLFF. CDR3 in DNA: TGCAGTGCTAGCTCCCGGGACGGTAATGAAAAACTGTTTTTT.